The subject of this entry is one TCR beta chain. No antigen is known for it. PCR amplification relied on 60 Vbeta primers (plus 13 Jbeta primers). Using immunoSEQ multiplex PCR, the repertoire was profiled, and TCRdb retains in-frame clones only, with some absent. The repertoire has 100,000 to 150,000 clones, 72% of them found once; the top ten carry around 3.7%. The CDR3 loop spans 11 amino acids. Germline CDR1 reads MDHEN; CDR2 reads SYDVKM. Trimming removed 8 bases from V and 4 bases from J, with 8 bases in between. The data belong to a study of cytomegalovirus exposure and HLA in healthy donors. Study observations and caveats: Apparent HLA restriction characterized most CMV-associated TCR beta chains in a later analysis. V- and J-gene trimming in TCR beta was tied to a missense DCLRE1C variant by an analysis performed later.

The sequenced sample consisted of PBMCs. The source is a man aged 30 to 45 in good health and CMV-seronegative. The V and J genes are TRBV28 and TRBJ1-2; the D is unclear. The CDR3 protein is CASQIAYGYTF. The CDR3 DNA reads as TGTGCCAGCCAGATCGCCTATGGCTACACCTTC.